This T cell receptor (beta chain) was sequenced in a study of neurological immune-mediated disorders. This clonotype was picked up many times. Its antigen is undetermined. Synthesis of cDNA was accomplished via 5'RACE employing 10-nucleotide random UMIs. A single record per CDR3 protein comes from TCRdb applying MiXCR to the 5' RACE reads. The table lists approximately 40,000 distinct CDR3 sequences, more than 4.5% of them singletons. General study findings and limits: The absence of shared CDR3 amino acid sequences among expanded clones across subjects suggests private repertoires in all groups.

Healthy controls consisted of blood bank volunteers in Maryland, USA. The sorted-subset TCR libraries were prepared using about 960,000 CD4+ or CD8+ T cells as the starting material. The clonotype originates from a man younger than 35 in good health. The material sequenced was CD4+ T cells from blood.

The DNA of the CDR3 is TGTGCCAGCAGTTACTCGGGAAATGACAGAAGGGAGCAGTTCTTC. It codes for CASSYSGNDRREQFF. The gene calls are TRBV6-5 and TRBJ2-1; perhaps TRBD1 as D (5 bases). In germline, CDR1 is MNHEY, CDR2 SVGAGI. The V gene lost 0 bases and the J gene lost 10 bases, with 16 bases spanning the gap. The CDR3 contains 15 residues.